The clone carrying this T cell receptor (beta chain) was found once. Clones were sequenced by immunoSEQ multiplex PCR, and TCRdb holds only the in-frame ones, with some missing. Counted here are some 120,000 clones, around 90% occurring once; the ten biggest clones make up 5% to 6.5%. This sample stems from a study of radiation and T cells in renal cell carcinoma. Across the study: Nephrectomy followed 15 Gy stereotactic body radiation by 4 weeks.

CDR1 is LNHDA, CDR2 SQIVND, per germline (reference sequence). The junction had 3 bases not matched to a gene; V was cut back by 3 bases and J by 0 bases. The CDR3 loop spans 15 amino acids. Time point noted: blood 2 weeks post-SBRT. Regarding treatment: 15 Gy SBRT to primary tumor, nephrectomy 4 weeks later. After SBRT, blood was collected at 2 and 4 weeks, plus baseline. Source: blood, taken from a patient whose treatment included radiotherapy and nephrectomy. V usage is TRBV19 and J usage is TRBJ2-3; TRBD2 matches 7 bases. The clonotype was recovered from a woman in her seventies with renal cell carcinoma. The chain's CDR3 is CASSIASGSTDTQYF. The DNA of the CDR3 is TGTGCCAGTAGTATCGCTAGCGGAAGCACAGATACGCAGTATTTT.